This record covers a single T cell receptor (beta chain). The antigen is undetermined. Caucasian individuals from Russia who were healthy and aged about 6 to 95 acted as donors. The extraction recovered at least 6 micrograms of total RNA per sample. These data belong to a study of blood T cells in healthy people across ages. Study-level results: TCR beta diversity correlated strongly with naive T cell percentage.

Alongside a J-beta primer mix, a sample-barcoded 5' primer served in a second PCR lasting roughly 7 to 11 cycles. Each cDNA was tagged by a template-switch adaptor containing 12 random nucleotides. TCRdb re-analysed the 5' RACE reads in MiXCR, keeping a single row per CDR3 protein. The sample holds over 600,000 distinct CDR3 sequences, 46% seen once. Germline values: CDR1 DFQATT, CDR2 SNEGSKA (reference sequence). J lost 0 bases, V lost 3 bases, and 13 bases had no gene match. The CDR3 sequence is 17 residues long. The clonotype comes from an elderly man in good health. The sample was blood. V and J are TRBV20-1 and TRBJ1-1, with 7 bases matching TRBD1. CDR3 region: CSARDREDRGLNTEAFF. The CDR3 coding sequence is TGCAGTGCTAGGGACCGGGAGGATAGGGGGCTGAACACTGAAGCTTTCTTT.